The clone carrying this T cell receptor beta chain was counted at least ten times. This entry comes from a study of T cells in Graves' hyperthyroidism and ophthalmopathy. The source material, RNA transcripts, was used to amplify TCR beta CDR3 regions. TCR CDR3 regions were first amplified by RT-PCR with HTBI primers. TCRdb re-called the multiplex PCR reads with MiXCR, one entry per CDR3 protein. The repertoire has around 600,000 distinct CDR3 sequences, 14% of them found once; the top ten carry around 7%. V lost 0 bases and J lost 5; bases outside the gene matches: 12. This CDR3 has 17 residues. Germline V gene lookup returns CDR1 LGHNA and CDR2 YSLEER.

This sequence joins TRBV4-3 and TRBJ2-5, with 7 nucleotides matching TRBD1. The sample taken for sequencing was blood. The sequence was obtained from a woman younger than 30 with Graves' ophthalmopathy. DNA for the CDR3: TGCGCCAGCAGCCAAGAGTCGCGGACAGGAGGTTTGGAGACCCAGTACTTC. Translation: CASSQESRTGGLETQYF.